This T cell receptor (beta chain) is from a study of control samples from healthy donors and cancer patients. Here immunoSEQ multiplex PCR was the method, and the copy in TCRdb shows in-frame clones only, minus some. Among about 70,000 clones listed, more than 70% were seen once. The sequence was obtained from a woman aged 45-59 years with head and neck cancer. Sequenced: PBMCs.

CDR3 protein: CASSRDQLYEQYF. The CDR3, as DNA: TGTGCCAGCAGTAGGGACCAACTTTACGAGCAGTACTTC. The V and J genes are TRBV2 and TRBJ2-7; TRBD1 or TRBD2 may be the D gene (5 bases each). The CDR3 extends over 13 amino acids. Trimming took 5 bases from V and 4 from J, leaving 12 bases between them. CDR1 is SNHLY and CDR2 is FYNNEI in the germline V gene.